A selection of T cell receptor beta chains follows, all from one sample in a study of blood T cell repertoires in COVID-19. Generated by immunoSEQ multiplex PCR, the TCRdb table keeps only in-frame clones and is missing some. The sample lists about 340,000 clones; 65% to 90% were seen once. Sequenced: PBMCs or T cells enriched from blood (not recorded which). All receptors derive from a woman in her forties with acute COVID-19. The CDR3 runs from the conserved cysteine through the conserved F or W. D genes are given only for firm matches. The size field is filled for only some rows; it gives once, few, many or a size class.

DNA,CDR3,J,size,D,V
TGTGCCAGCAAGGGGAGCAATCAGCCCCAGCATTTT,CASKGSNQPQHF,TRBJ1-5,few,NA,TRBV12-3/TRBV12-4
TGCGCCAGCAGCCAAGAACGGAGTTTTGAGCAGTACTTC,CASSQERSFEQYF,TRBJ2-7,NA,NA,TRBV4-1
TGTGCCAGTAGAAACCCGGGTGAAAAACTGTTTTTT,CASRNPGEKLFF,TRBJ1-4,NA,NA,TRBV19
TGTGCCAGCAGTCTTAGAGGTACGCCCCAGCATTTT,CASSLRGTPQHF,TRBJ1-5,NA,NA,TRBV28
TGTGCCAGTAGTATTGTCGGCAGGGAACTCCGACTGGGCCCCATTAACTATGGCTACACCTTC,CASSIVGRELRLGPINYGYTF,TRBJ1-2,NA,NA,TRBV19
TGTGCCAGCAGTTTTATGGCCACCGACAGAGCTTTCTTT,CASSFMATDRAFF,TRBJ1-1,NA,NA,TRBV12-3/TRBV12-4
TGTGCCAGCAGCTTGGGGCTCCTAAGGGACACTGAAGCTTTCTTT,CASSLGLLRDTEAFF,TRBJ1-1,NA,NA,TRBV7-8
TGTGCCAGCAGTTACCTTAGTTCTAGCGGAAAACAAGAGACCCAGTACTTC,CASSYLSSSGKQETQYF,TRBJ2-5,once,TRBD2,TRBV13
TGTGCCGCGGGGGACGGCAATCAGCCCCAGCATTTT,CAAGDGNQPQHF,TRBJ1-5,NA,NA,TRBV19
TGTGCCAGCACCAGGGTCCCCCTTAACTATGGCTACACCTTC,CASTRVPLNYGYTF,TRBJ1-2,NA,NA,TRBV2
TGTGCCAGCAGCTCACAGCCGACAGTTTACGAGCAGTACTTC,CASSSQPTVYEQYF,TRBJ2-7,once,NA,TRBV7-8
TGTGCCAGCAGCCAACCCGGCCGGACAGGTTATAATTCACCCCTCCACTTT,CASSQPGRTGYNSPLHF,TRBJ1-6,NA,TRBD1,TRBV3-1/TRBV3-2
TGTGCCAGCAGGGGACTAGCGGGAGGTAATAGTTCAGATACGCAGTATTTT,CASRGLAGGNSSDTQYF,TRBJ2-3,NA,TRBD2,TRBV27
TGTGCCAGCCGAGGTGACCCTCCCGTAGAGTCACCCCTCCACTTT,CASRGDPPVESPLHF,TRBJ1-6,NA,NA,TRBV19
TGTGCCAGTAGTCCGGCCCGGGACTTCGATGGCTACACCTTC,CASSPARDFDGYTF,TRBJ1-2,NA,NA,TRBV19
TGTGCCAGCAGCTCTGGGGCGGGATGGTACAATGAGCAGTTCTTC,CASSSGAGWYNEQFF,TRBJ2-1,NA,NA,TRBV7-3
TGTGCCAGCTCACCACGGTCCGGGGGCGAGCAGTACTTC,CASSPRSGGEQYF,TRBJ2-7,once,NA,TRBV18
TGTGCCAGCAGCTCCGGGACTAGCGGGGGTGAGAGCTCCTACGAGCAGTACTTC,CASSSGTSGGESSYEQYF,TRBJ2-7,NA,TRBD2,TRBV11-2
TGTGCCAGCAGTTCCAGGGTCAACTATGGCTACACCTTC,CASSSRVNYGYTF,TRBJ1-2,NA,NA,TRBV27
TGTGCCAGCAGTTACTCCCTGACAGGGATTGAAGCTTTCTTT,CASSYSLTGIEAFF,TRBJ1-1,NA,TRBD1,TRBV6-2/TRBV6-3
TGTGCCAGCAGTGGGGGACAGGTCTACGAGCAGTACTTC,CASSGGQVYEQYF,TRBJ2-7,NA,TRBD1,TRBV28
TGTGCCAGCAGTAGAGGGTCTGAAGCTTTCTTT,CASSRGSEAFF,TRBJ1-1,NA,NA,TRBV6-5
TGCAGTGCTAGTCAGACTAGCGGGGGGGGCACAGATACGCAGTATTTT,CSASQTSGGGTDTQYF,TRBJ2-3,once,TRBD2,TRBV20-1
TGCGCCAGCAGTCACCCGGGGGTACCGGACTACAATGAGCAGTTCTTC,CASSHPGVPDYNEQFF,TRBJ2-1,NA,NA,TRBV23-1
TGCGCCAGCAGCTTGAGGGCGGTAGCGGGAGAAGAGACCCAGTACTTC,CASSLRAVAGEETQYF,TRBJ2-5,NA,TRBD2,TRBV5-1
TGTGCCAGCAGCGTAATTAGCGGGCCCAACAATGAGCAGTTCTTC,CASSVISGPNNEQFF,TRBJ2-1,NA,TRBD2,TRBV9
TGTGCCATCAGTGAGGCCGGGGGGGCTGGAAACACCATATATTTT,CAISEAGGAGNTIYF,TRBJ1-3,NA,NA,TRBV10-3
TGTGCCAGCTCTCCACAGGGGATGATCTCGGGGGAGCTGTTTTTT,CASSPQGMISGELFF,TRBJ2-2,NA,TRBD1,TRBV18
TGTGCCAGCAGCAACTCAAGGACACAACAAGAGAACAATGAGCAGTTCTTC,CASSNSRTQQENNEQFF,TRBJ2-1,NA,NA,TRBV21-1
TGTGCCAGCAGTGACCTCGACAGGGTAAGGAGGATGAACACTGAAGCTTTCTTT,CASSDLDRVRRMNTEAFF,TRBJ1-1,NA,TRBD1,TRBV6-4
TGTGCCAGCAGCGAAACCCCCCCCGTGGGGCTTTGGGGAAACACCATATATTTT,CASSETPPVGLWGNTIYF,TRBJ1-3,NA,NA,TRBV6-1
TGCGCCAGCAGCTTGCGCCCGGGCGGGAATTCACCCCTCCACTTT,CASSLRPGGNSPLHF,TRBJ1-6,once,NA,TRBV5-1
TGTGCCAGTACAGGGGCGAGAGACTCACCCCTCCACTTT,CASTGARDSPLHF,TRBJ1-6,NA,TRBD1,TRBV6-5
TGTGCCACCAGTGATTGGTCTAGCGGGAGGGATGAGCAGTTCTTC,CATSDWSSGRDEQFF,TRBJ2-1,NA,TRBD2,TRBV24-1
TGTGCCAGCAGCTTAGGAGGGCAGTACGAGCAGTACTTC,CASSLGGQYEQYF,TRBJ2-7,once,NA,TRBV7-8
TGTGCCAGCAGCTTAGCGGGCGGGGCAGGGGGTATTGAGCAGTTCTTC,CASSLAGGAGGIEQFF,TRBJ2-1,NA,NA,TRBV7-2
TGTGCCAGCAGCCAGGCTAGCGGGCGTAGCACAGATACGCAGTATTTT,CASSQASGRSTDTQYF,TRBJ2-3,NA,TRBD2,TRBV4-2
TGTGCCAGCTCACCGCCGACACAGCAGAACACTGAAGCTTTCTTT,CASSPPTQQNTEAFF,TRBJ1-1,NA,NA,TRBV18
TGTGCCACTAGTACAGGGTTCAATCAGCCCCAGCATTTT,CATSTGFNQPQHF,TRBJ1-5,once,NA,TRBV10-3
TGTGCCAGCAGCACACTAGCGGGTTCCTACGAGCAGTACTTC,CASSTLAGSYEQYF,TRBJ2-7,NA,TRBD2,TRBV27